The clone carrying this TCR beta chain was seen more than once but under ten times. Its antigen is undetermined. The data originate from a study of T-cell memory formation after mild COVID-19. TCRdb re-derived calls from the 5' RACE reads in MiXCR, one entry per CDR3 protein. The sample contains 200,000 or so distinct CDR3 sequences, just over 9.5% of which appear only once. Trimming at V came to 6 bases and at J to 4 bases, leaving 6 bases not matched to a gene. The CDR3 is 14 amino acids. Overall study findings and caveats: Contracting clones localized mainly to CM and EM when CD4+ and mainly to EMRA when CD8+.

Material for sequencing was PBMCs or a T cell subset sorted from them (not recorded which). This sequence originates from a man aged 18 to 30 who had mild COVID-19 (a few samples of this study predate the infection). Cell type and time point are not known. The rearrangement uses TRBV12-3 or TRBV12-4 and TRBJ1-2; 9 bases are shared with TRBD1. CDR3: CASSPGQGFYGYTF. The CDR3 region has the DNA TGTGCCAGCAGCCCGGGACAGGGATTCTATGGCTACACCTTC.